Listed below are T cell receptor beta chains from one sample, sequenced in a study of CD8 T cells in ankylosing spondylitis. TCRdb analysed the 5' RACE reads with MiXCR anew, one entry per CDR3 protein. The sample includes about 300,000 distinct CDR3 sequences, 20% to 25% of them seen just once. Sequenced: blood, either unsorted or a sorted T cell fraction (not recorded which). The receptor source for this set is a female donor with ankylosing spondylitis or in good health (not recorded which). Both conserved end residues are part of each CDR3. Size is stated for part of the rows, as once, few or many counts, or as a class when the clone is expanded.

>TRBV7-3|TRBJ1-1|few|14
CASSSRGRGTEAFF
>TRBV7-2|TRBJ2-7|few|14
CASSPRATFYEQYF
>TRBV9|TRBJ1-2|few|15
CASSSGGGNGYGYTF
>TRBV20-1|TRBJ2-1|.|13
CSADLEGDRRKFF
>TRBV12-3/TRBV12-4|TRBJ2-1|.|13
CASKRPGLNEQFF
>TRBV6-1|TRBJ2-1|.|17
CASSTLNPAFYYNEQFF
>TRBV20-1|TRBJ2-7|.|15
CSAPDPGTGSGEQYF
>TRBV6-1|TRBJ1-2|.|10
CASRDWEYTF
>TRBV7-2|TRBJ2-7|.|16
CASSQPLDRAAYEQYF
>TRBV7-2|TRBJ1-5|many|14
CASSLLRGNQPQHF
>TRBV11-2|TRBJ2-5|few|15
CASSLAGTTQETQYF
>TRBV12-3/TRBV12-4|TRBJ1-5|many|14
CASKKGVRDQPQHF
>TRBV6-5|TRBJ2-5|.|14
CASSYGARLETQYF
>TRBV5-5|TRBJ2-1|many|15
CASSRRDIRGREQFF
>TRBV4-2|TRBJ2-1|few|17
CASSQDLRSSGGNEQFF
>TRBV7-2|TRBJ2-5|.|15
CASSPDSSGRETQYF
>TRBV4-3|TRBJ2-3|.|17
CASSQGGLAGVIDTQYF
>TRBV6-2/TRBV6-3|TRBJ2-7|many|14
CASSSGLAGREQYF
>TRBV4-3|TRBJ2-5|few|16
CASSQGAGTGGETQYF
>TRBV5-1|TRBJ2-1|few|15
CASSQGITRWNEQFF
>TRBV4-3|TRBJ2-1|.|15
CASSRTSGFGNEQFF
>TRBV20-1|TRBJ2-7|.|14
CSASLADDLYEQYF
>TRBV20-1|TRBJ2-1|many|15
CSAEPGLATAHEQFF
>TRBV20-1|TRBJ2-3|.|15
CSASLPRTGADTQYF
>TRBV7-2|TRBJ2-5|few|14
CASSLGLAWETQYF
>TRBV12-3/TRBV12-4|TRBJ2-1|.|17
CASQTEGSWSSYNEQFF
>TRBV5-1|TRBJ2-1|many|14
CASSFTASGNEQFF
>TRBV6-1|TRBJ2-7|.|14
CASSPLPSSYEQYF
>TRBV5-1|TRBJ2-7|few|15
CASSSRSGTAYEQYF
>TRBV7-2|TRBJ2-5|.|13
CASGSGGSETQYF
>TRBV6-5|TRBJ2-1|many|16
CASSYATRSSYNEQFF
>TRBV2|TRBJ2-4|.|15
CARSDRGAGKNIQYF
>TRBV4-3|TRBJ2-2|many|16
CASSHVPLANTGELFF
>TRBV7-2|TRBJ1-1|few|11
CASSPRVVAFF
>TRBV5-1|TRBJ2-7|.|13
CASDITRGCEQYF
>TRBV4-2|TRBJ2-7|few|16
CASSQGFPLATYEQYF
>TRBV6-2/TRBV6-3|TRBJ2-2|.|16
CASSYRQGPITGELFF
>TRBV18|TRBJ1-2|.|12
CASSPARYGYTF
>TRBV18|TRBJ2-1|few|13
CASSHGSNNEQFF
>TRBV5-8|TRBJ2-3|few|17
CASSSTQLAGGTDTQYF